This entry features one TCR beta chain sequence. This clone was seen once. The antigen it binds to is not known. No clone much larger than this one lies a single base away; base qualities are absent. The donors were healthy, HIV-negative adults with no recently reported acute infections or vaccinations. Every donor was a Caucasian adult residing in Nashville, Tennessee, USA. For unsorted samples, some 87 million PBMCs were counted, and genomic DNA was extracted using the QIAamp DNA Blood Mini kit. Blood was obtained by leukapheresis, after which PBMCs were separated by Ficoll-Histopaque density gradient centrifugation and cryopreserved in liquid nitrogen vapor phase. Using the deep immunoSEQ assay, multiplex PCR amplified TCR CDR3 regions from genomic DNA. Genomic DNA extracted from each cell subset was distributed evenly over all wells of several immunoSEQ 96-well plates, and each plate served as one replicate. For unsorted PBMC, roughly 270 ng genomic DNA, equal to 25,000 to 35,000 T cell genomes, was loaded into each replicate PCR. Ten immunoSEQ deep assay plates were used to sequence the unsorted PBMC genomic DNA. Purified libraries were quantified with a Qubit 3.0 fluorometer, sized on a Bioanalyzer 2100, and re-quantified with the KAPA Library Quantification kit. Every immunoSEQ 96-well plate was sequenced on a dedicated single-read 150-cycle Illumina NextSeq 550 flow cell. The study's processing was this. Because only junctional sequences without quality scores were contained in the immunoSEQ output, filtering matching that applied to full-length reads could not be performed. To assign V/J genes and CDR3, sequences were annotated against IMGT germline references using PyIR, a Python wrapper for IgBLAST v1.9. Any read was removed if the V/J assignment was weak (E-value above 1e-6), the CDR3 was missing, or the read contained stop codons, out-of-frame junctions, or ambiguous translated residues. V3J clonotypes were defined as sequences sharing the same inferred V gene, J gene, and CDR3 amino acid sequence. The percentage overlap between two repertoires was calculated by dividing the number of shared unique clonotypes by the size of the smaller repertoire. Richness of each repertoire was evaluated using RTK rarefaction, the Chao1 estimator, and Recon v2.1 estimates of unobserved clonotypes. In TCRdb, the immuneACCESS table is reduced to in-frame sequences with V and J assigned. These tables do not hold every clone; where another copy was compared, an unresolved V gene accounts for under half, and the others remain unexplained. V and J calls and clone size are given by that table; D and trimming were obtained from the DNA. This sample lists 400,000 to 550,000 clones; 65% to 80% were detected once. In total, the top ten clones hold approximately 12% of the sample.

This sample stems from a study of shared clonotypes between healthy human individuals (dated by TCRdb to about 2020). Concerning the study at large: The cohort included three men and a couple of women between 18 and 49 years of age. Blood TCR repertoires of five healthy adults were deeply sequenced to estimate repertoire size and the extent of clonotype sharing between individuals. To increase sequencing depth and limit assay-specific biases, TCR repertoire library preparation and sequencing were carried out by different laboratories using diverse techniques. Per donor, leukapheresis produced somewhere between about 0.94 and 8.9 billion PBMCs. The investigation overall reported the following: Pairwise subsampling indicated that sequencing depth was expected to affect the degree of clonotype sharing among donors. Sampling was limited to blood, and TCR repertoires in tissue likely differ from TCR repertoires in blood. Because the study included a small number of donors, the genetic and exposure-history diversity represented was limited.

From its cysteine to its phenylalanine, the CDR3 spans 14 amino acids. Just CDR3 DNA is preserved here, 42 bases in frame from base 1. This receptor was identified in a woman in her thirties or forties in good health. Some clones in this sample may be carry-over from other donors' samples. Sequenced material: PBMCs. This chain joins TRBV21-1 to TRBJ1-3; the D call in the table, TRBD1, was not verified against the DNA. TRBV21-1 is a listed pseudogene. The CDR3 here reads CASSKEQGGNTIYF. The nucleotides are TGTGCCAGCAGCAAAGAACAGGGTGGAAACACCATATATTTT.